Shown below are 3 T cell receptor beta chains from a single sample sequenced in a study of cytomegalovirus exposure and HLA in healthy donors. 13 Jbeta primers and 60 Vbeta primers were used for the PCR. Only in-frame clones appear in the TCRdb table, and some are missing; sequencing was by immunoSEQ multiplex PCR. The data contain around 150,000 clones, more than 65% of them singletons. Sequences were obtained from PBMCs. Source of these receptors: a woman between 40 and 50 years old in good health and CMV-seropositive.

This clone was observed once. This chain connects TRBV4-3 to TRBJ1-1, with TRBD1 as a possible D gene (5 bases). Germline V gene data show CDR1 as LGHNA and CDR2 as YSLEER. This CDR3 has 15 residues. V was pared by 0 bases and J by 0 bases, with 8 bases between. CDR3 nucleotide sequence: TGCGCCAGCAGCCAAGATAAGGGGATGAACACTGAAGCTTTCTTT. Translating it yields CASSQDKGMNTEAFF.

This clone has more than one count but fewer than ten. The chain couples TRBV27 to TRBJ1-5; 11 bases align to TRBD1. The CDR3 runs to 15 residues. V gave up 6 bases and J gave up 5 bases; unmatched junction bases: 6. The germline V gene encodes CDR1 MNHEY and CDR2 SMNVEV (reference sequence). CDR3 residues: CASRSGQGAYQPQHF. The CDR3 coding sequence is TGTGCCAGCAGGAGCGGACAGGGGGCGTATCAGCCCCAGCATTTT.

The rearrangement links TRBV28 to TRBJ2-3; 8 bases align to TRBD1. V was pared by 4 bases and J by 4 bases, with 10 bases of the junction left unmatched. Germline CDR1 reads MDHEN; CDR2 reads SYDVKM. The CDR3 has 16 amino acids. For the CDR3, the DNA is TGTGCCAGCAGTTCGCCTCAGGGGGCACGGGCAGATACGCAGTATTTT. It codes for CASSSPQGARADTQYF.